This TCR beta chain is drawn from a study of T cells in Graves' hyperthyroidism and ophthalmopathy. This clonotype was seen only a few times. RNA transcripts yielded amplified TCR beta CDR3 regions. The TCR CDR3 first-round RT-PCR relied on the HTBI primer set. TCRdb processed the multiplex PCR reads anew with MiXCR; each CDR3 protein has one entry. Here the sample spans a few hundred thousand distinct CDR3 sequences, 14% to 15% being singletons. The sample comprised blood. This clonotype was obtained from a woman in her twenties or thirties with Graves' hyperthyroidism.

The CDR3 loop reads CASSLRGLFYNEQFF. CDR3 nucleotides: TGTGCCAGCAGCCTCCGGGGACTATTCTACAATGAGCAGTTCTTC. The chain is built from TRBV14 and TRBJ2-1; 7 positions match TRBD2. Germline V gene sequence: CDR1 SGHDN, CDR2 FVKESK. The CDR3 has 15 residues. The V segment lost 4 bases and the J segment 3 bases; nucleotides outside the gene matches: 6.